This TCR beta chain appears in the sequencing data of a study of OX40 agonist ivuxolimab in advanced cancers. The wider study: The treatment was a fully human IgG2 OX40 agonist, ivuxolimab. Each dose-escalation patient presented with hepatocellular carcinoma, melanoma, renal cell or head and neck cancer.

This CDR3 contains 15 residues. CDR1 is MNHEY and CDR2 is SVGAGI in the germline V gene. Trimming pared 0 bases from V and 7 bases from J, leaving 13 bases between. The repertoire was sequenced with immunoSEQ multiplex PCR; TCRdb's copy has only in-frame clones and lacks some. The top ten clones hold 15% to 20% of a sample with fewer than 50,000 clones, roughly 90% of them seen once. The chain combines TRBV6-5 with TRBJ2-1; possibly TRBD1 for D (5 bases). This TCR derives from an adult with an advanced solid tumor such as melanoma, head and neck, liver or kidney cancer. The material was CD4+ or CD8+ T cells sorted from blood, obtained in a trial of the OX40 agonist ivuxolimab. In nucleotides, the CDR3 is TGTGCCAGCAGTTACTCGGACACGTCTGGAAATGAGCAGTTCTTC. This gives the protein CASSYSDTSGNEQFF.